This T cell receptor (beta chain) appears in the sequencing data of a study of regulatory T cells in long-lasting Graves disease. This clonotype showed up just a few times. CDR1 is SQVTM and CDR2 is ANQGSEA in the germline V gene. The V segment lost 0 bases and the J segment 1 base; nucleotides outside the gene matches: 9. CDR3 length: 19 amino acids. Investigators prepared the TCR beta libraries by applying iRepertoire HTBI primers and Arm-PCR of CDR3 regions. TCRdb recomputed calls from the multiplex PCR reads with MiXCR, one row per CDR3 protein. The data hold around 330,000 distinct CDR3 sequences, with 15% to 20% observed a single time. The time point here: newly diagnosed GD, antithyroid drugs for less than 3 months. PBMC-extracted RNA yielded the TCR library.

This chain joins TRBV29-1 and TRBJ2-5; 15 nucleotides match TRBD2. This clonotype originated in a female donor with Graves disease. The sample in question was peripheral blood mononuclear cells (PBMCs), obtained at new diagnosis, from a patient treated with antithyroid drugs. Here the CDR3 reads CSVEEGGLAGGEPQETQYF. In DNA, the CDR3 is TGCAGCGTTGAAGAAGGGGGACTAGCGGGAGGAGAGCCCCAAGAGACCCAGTACTTC.